The T cell receptor (beta chain) described here comes from a study of blood T cell repertoires in COVID-19. On the study more broadly: The samples span acute and convalescent COVID-19 from the United States, Italy and Spain. PBMCs, B-cell-depleted T cells, or T cells provided the cDNA or gDNA that made up the material.

Using immunoSEQ multiplex PCR, the repertoire was profiled, and TCRdb retains in-frame clones only, with some absent. The sample contains roughly 250,000 clones, 70% to 85% of which appear only once. Seattle's enrolled individuals joined amid active infection and were then monitored longitudinally. Trimming cost V 5 bases and J 6 bases; bases outside gene matches: 7. Germline CDR1 SEHNR, CDR2 FQNEAQ (reference sequence). The CDR3 runs to 15 residues. The clonotype originates from a human donor with COVID-19, enrolled during active disease. The donor label of this sample is uncertain. This chain uses TRBV7-9 with TRBJ1-6; 7 bases are a match to TRBD1. Sequences were obtained from peripheral blood. DNA of the CDR3: TGTGCCAGCAGCCCAATACAGGGGAGTAATTCACCCCTCCACTTT. As protein: CASSPIQGSNSPLHF.